This T cell receptor (beta chain) came from a study of blood T cell repertoires in COVID-19. Study-wide background: Sites across the United States, Italy and Spain contributed samples from acute and convalescent COVID-19. From T cells, B-cell-depleted T cells, or PBMCs came the material, which was cDNA or gDNA.

The study counted Cohort 3 donors as recovered given two negative PCRs, clearance, or symptom resolution. This CDR3 has 16 residues. The germline gives CDR1 LNHDA, CDR2 SQIVND (reference sequence). The V gene end was trimmed by 6 bases and the J gene end by 1 base; junction bases not matched to a gene: 8. As processed by the authors: The authors estimated nucleated cell counts from reference gene primer amplification. Using immunoSEQ multiplex PCR, the repertoire was profiled, and TCRdb retains in-frame clones only, with some absent. The V and J calls and clone size come from that table; D and trimming were worked out from the DNA. The table lists more than 200,000 clones, approximately 90% of them singletons, with 3.5% to 5% in the top ten.

Sequences were obtained from PBMCs or T cells enriched from blood (not recorded which). The sequence came from a woman between 25 and 40 years old who had recovered from COVID-19. The chain uses TRBV19 and TRBJ2-2; 7 bases agree with TRBD1. CDR3 nucleotides: TGTGCCAGTAGACGACCGGACAGGTTGAACACCGGGGAGCTGTTTTTT. It is translated as CASRRPDRLNTGELFF. The entire variable domain, with the rest obtained from reference TRBV19 and TRBJ2-2, is as follows: DGGITQSPKYLFRKEGQNVTLSCEQNLNHDAMYWYRQDPGQGLRLIYYSQIVNDFQKGDIAEGYSVSREKKESFPLTVTSAQKNPTAFYLCASRRPDRLNTGELFFGEGSRLTVL.